The sequence of this T cell receptor (beta chain) was determined in a study of blood T cell repertoires in COVID-19. Study overall: Nucleic acid was either cDNA or gDNA, and it came from T cells, B-cell-depleted T cells, or PBMCs.

Cohorts were determined from participant-reported clinical history. Germline V CDR1 and CDR2: KGHSH, LQKENI. Deletions cut 1 base from V and 1 base from J, with 10 bases between. The CDR3 consists of 15 residues. Produced via immunoSEQ multiplex PCR; TCRdb's table is partial and in-frame only. The data show roughly 300,000 clones, approximately 84% seen once. This TCR was sampled from a woman between 18 and 29 years old who had recovered from COVID-19. The chain couples TRBV18 to TRBJ1-1, with D maybe TRBD1 (5 bases). Source material: PBMCs or T cells enriched from blood (not recorded which). The CDR3 reads CASSPREGPNTEAFF. DNA for the CDR3: TGTGCCAGCTCACCACGGGAGGGGCCGAACACTGAAGCTTTCTTT.